The 8 T cell receptor beta chains listed next were all sequenced from one sample in a study of T cell repertoires in aging, cancer and after chemotherapy. TCR beta rearrangements were amplified from peripheral blood genomic DNA. A mixed TRB-A/B primer pool amplified rearranged TRB by multiplex touch-down PCR. TCRdb reanalysed the multiplex PCR reads using MiXCR and keeps one entry per CDR3 protein. The repertoire has roughly 4,900 distinct CDR3 sequences, 30% to 35% of them found once; the top ten carry about 14%. Sequenced input: blood. The receptors were sampled from a human donor with a blood cancer.

The J gene is TRBJ2-1, the V gene TRBV19, with 9 nucleotides matching TRBD1. Germline-derived CDR1 and CDR2 are LNHDA and SQIVND (reference sequence). V gave up 3 bases and J gave up 5 bases; unmatched junction bases: 20. The CDR3 has 20 residues. CDR3 sequence (DNA): TGTGCCAGTAGTATTTTTCTCGGGAACCCCAACAGGGGGCCACACAATGAGCAGTTCTTC. This gives the protein CASSIFLGNPNRGPHNEQFF.

This clonotype was seen only a few times. The gene calls are TRBV7-2 and TRBJ2-1, with TRBD1 matching over 7 bases. V dropped 5 bases and J dropped 5; count of bases not matched to a gene: 3. The CDR3 contains 13 residues. CDR1 and CDR2 from the germline V gene are SGHTA and FQGNSA. DNA of the CDR3: TGTGCCAGCAGCCGGGACAGACACAATGAGCAGTTCTTC. As protein: CASSRDRHNEQFF.

This clonotype was counted a few times. The chain recombines TRBV30 with TRBJ2-5, with 9 nucleotides matching TRBD2. CDR3 size: 14 residues. V trimming: 0 bases; J trimming: 5 bases; junction bases outside the gene matches: 4. The V gene's germline CDR1 is GTSNPN and CDR2 SVGIG (reference sequence). CDR3 in DNA: TGTGCCTGGAGTGTAGCAGCGGGGGGTGAGACCCAGTACTTC. Translated: CAWSVAAGGETQYF.

V is TRBV27 and J is TRBJ1-2, with 12 bases aligning to TRBD1. Germline lookup yields CDR1 MNHEY and CDR2 SMNVEV (reference sequence). The CDR3 has 15 residues. Trimming at V came to 5 bases and at J to 4 bases, leaving 5 bases not matched to a gene. The CDR3 region has the DNA TGTGCCAGCAGTCCAGGGACAGGGGGCATCTATGGCTACACCTTC. The encoded protein is CASSPGTGGIYGYTF.

This clonotype counts as large. This chain connects TRBV29-1 to TRBJ1-2; D call uncertain. Germline loops: CDR1 SQVTM, CDR2 ANQGSEA. The V gene lost 7 bases and the J gene lost 8 bases, with 8 bases spanning the gap. The CDR3 consists of 9 residues. CDR3: CSDGKGYTF. For the CDR3, the DNA is TGCAGCGACGGAAAGGGCTACACCTTC. The full variable domain, in which reference TRBV29-1 and TRBJ1-2 provide the parts outside the CDR3, is SAVISQKPSRDICQRGTSLTIQCQVDSQVTMMFWYRQQPGQSLTLIATANQGSEATYESGFVIDKFPISRPNLTFSTLTVSNMSPEDSSIYLCSDGKGYTFGSGTRLTVV.

This clonotype appeared a few times. The rearrangement uses TRBV24-1 and TRBJ2-2, with D possibly matching TRBD2 (5 bases). The V gene's germline CDR1 is KGHDR and CDR2 SFDVKD. CDR3 length: 13 amino acids. V gave up 2 bases and J gave up 7 bases, with 7 bases separating them. CDR3 DNA: TGTGCCACCAGTGATTCGGGGATCGGGGAGCTGTTTTTT. Its protein product is CATSDSGIGELFF.

The rearrangement links TRBV5-1 to TRBJ2-7, with TRBD1 identical over 7 bases. CDR3 length: 14 residues. The germline V gene has CDR1 SGHRS and CDR2 YFSETQ. J was trimmed by 2 bases and V by 5 bases; bases with no gene match: 7. The CDR3 DNA sequence: TGCGCCAGCAGTTCCGGGACAGTGACCTACGAGCAGTACTTC. Its protein product is CASSSGTVTYEQYF.

This clonotype was seen only once. The J gene is TRBJ2-7, the V gene TRBV7-9; D might be TRBD2 (8 bases). Germline V gene data show CDR1 as SEHNR and CDR2 as FQNEAQ (reference sequence). CDR3 length: 19 amino acids. The V end lost 5 bases, the J end lost 6 bases, and 32 bases lay between the germline ends. For the CDR3, the DNA is TGTGCCAGCAGCCTGGGGACAGCCCGCACCGGGGGGGCCTCTCGCGAGCAGTACTTC. It codes for CASSLGTARTGGASREQYF.